A single sample is the source of the 31 T cell receptor beta chains below, sequenced in a study of cytotoxic CD8 clonotypes in ibrutinib-treated CLL. Data came from immunoSEQ multiplex PCR; TCRdb stores just in-frame clones and leaves some out. The repertoire holds some 84,000 clones, with 86% as singletons. The sample here was PBMCs, taken before ibrutinib treatment. These receptors were obtained from a human donor with chronic lymphocytic leukemia.

As DNA, the CDR3 is TGTGCCAGCAGAATACTAGCGGGAGTACTCGAGCAGTACTTC. As protein: CASRILAGVLEQYF. The J gene is TRBJ2-7, the V gene TRBV27; 11 bases align to TRBD2. V gave up 6 bases and J gave up 6 bases; unmatched junction bases: 7. The CDR3 is made up of 14 amino acids. CDR1 and CDR2 from the germline V gene are MNHEY and SMNVEV (reference sequence).

The table lists this clone with a count of one. The chain links TRBV18 to TRBJ1-2; 9 bases match TRBD1. There are 16 residues in the CDR3. From germline, CDR1 is KGHSH and CDR2 LQKENI. Trimming cost V 3 bases and J 2 bases; bases outside gene matches: 7. CDR3 nucleotide sequence: TGTGCCAGCTCACCGGGGACAGGGAAGGGAAACTATGGCTACACCTTC. It codes for CASSPGTGKGNYGYTF.

The V and J genes are TRBV7-9 and TRBJ1-1; no reliable D call. Trimming took 2 bases from V and 0 from J, leaving 7 bases between them. This CDR3 has 14 residues. Germline V gene lookup returns CDR1 SEHNR and CDR2 FQNEAQ (reference sequence). CDR3 residues: CASSLHQMNTEAFF. Written as DNA, the CDR3 is TGTGCCAGCAGCTTACACCAAATGAACACTGAAGCTTTCTTT.

The chain carries TRBV5-5 and TRBJ2-3, with 12 bases identical to TRBD2. The junction had 5 bases not matched to a gene; V was cut back by 4 bases and J by 2 bases. Germline V lookup: CDR1 SGHKS, CDR2 YYEKEE (reference sequence). The CDR3 spans 16 residues. The CDR3 spells CASSQGLAGNTDTQYF. The CDR3 nucleotides are TGTGCCAGCAGCCAAGGACTAGCGGGAAACACAGATACGCAGTATTTT.

V and J are TRBV4-2 and TRBJ1-1, with 9 bases aligning to TRBD1. V dropped 3 bases and J dropped 7; count of bases not matched to a gene: 9. Germline V lookup: CDR1 LGHNA, CDR2 YNFKEQ. The CDR3 loop spans 15 amino acids. CDR3 in DNA: TGTGCCAGCAGCCAGCCGATTACAGGGGGCAGTGAAGCTTTCTTT. It is translated as CASSQPITGGSEAFF.

The chain links TRBV28 to TRBJ2-1; D is uncertain. The CDR3 length is 11 residues. Per the germline V gene, CDR1 is MDHEN and CDR2 is SYDVKM. V was clipped by 6 bases and J by 9 bases, with 9 bases between them. CDR3 region: CASRDNTEQFF. CDR3 nucleotides: TGTGCCAGCAGGGATAATACTGAGCAGTTCTTC.

The genes are TRBV27 and TRBJ1-1; 7 nucleotides match TRBD1. The CDR3 covers 15 residues. The germline CDR1 and CDR2 sequences are MNHEY and SMNVEV (reference sequence). Germline trimming cut 4 bases from V and 4 bases from J; bases unmatched to any gene: 9. Here the CDR3 reads CASSYEGAGFTEAFF. Here the CDR3 DNA reads TGTGCCAGCAGTTACGAGGGGGCTGGATTCACTGAAGCTTTCTTT.

This chain joins TRBV28 and TRBJ2-3; D gene ambiguous. Germline V CDR1 and CDR2: MDHEN, SYDVKM. Trimming shortened V by 5 bases and J by 0 bases, and 18 bases separated the two germline ends. CDR3 length: 17 amino acids. The CDR3 spells CASSPTTRRSSTDTQYF. CDR3 coding DNA: TGTGCCAGCAGTCCGACCACTCGGCGGTCCAGCACAGATACGCAGTATTTT.

V usage is TRBV4-1 and J usage is TRBJ2-5; 8 bases match TRBD2. Germline trimming cut 0 bases from V and 9 bases from J; bases unmatched to any gene: 15. This CDR3 spans 17 amino acids. Germline values: CDR1 MGHRA, CDR2 YSYEKL. CDR3 protein: CASSQEPLAEPRGAQYF. The CDR3 nucleotides are TGCGCCAGCAGCCAAGAGCCACTAGCGGAACCCCGGGGGGCCCAGTACTTC.

The chain is built from TRBV11-3 and TRBJ2-7; no clear D gene. V was cut by 0 bases and J by 5 bases, with 8 bases left in between. Germline V CDR1 and CDR2: SGHNT, YENEEA. The CDR3 runs 13 residues. The CDR3 reads CASSLDPGHEQYF. The DNA for the CDR3 is TGTGCCAGCAGCTTAGACCCAGGCCACGAGCAGTACTTC.

V gene TRBV5-8 combines with J gene TRBJ2-5; 12 bases fit TRBD2. Looked up from germline, CDR1 is SGHTS and CDR2 is YDEGEE. The CDR3 is 17 residues long. Unmatched junction bases numbered 12, after V lost 4 bases and J lost 5 bases. The CDR3 sequence is CASSPRLAGVIRETQYF. The CDR3 coding sequence is TGTGCCAGCAGCCCCCGACTAGCGGGAGTGATTAGGGAGACCCAGTACTTC.

On this clone itself: Different DNA sequences within this sample yield the same CDR3. This sequence joins TRBV5-1 and TRBJ1-2; 9 nucleotides align to TRBD1. Germline CDR1 reads SGHRS; CDR2 reads YFSETQ. V trimming: 4 bases; J trimming: 11 bases; junction bases outside the gene matches: 15. The CDR3 totals 15 residues. CDR3 in DNA: TGCGCCAGCAGCGCAGAGGGACAGGGATTCGGTGGTTACACCTTC. Amino acid sequence: CASSAEGQGFGGYTF.

A few counts support this clone. The chain links TRBV2 to TRBJ2-1, with 12 bases identical to TRBD2. This CDR3 contains 15 residues. V trimming: 7 bases; J trimming: 7 bases; junction bases outside the gene matches: 8. In germline, CDR1 is SNHLY, CDR2 FYNNEI. The CDR3 nucleotides read TGTGCCAGCATCGAACGGACTAGCGGGATAAATGAGCAGTTCTTC. Residues: CASIERTSGINEQFF.

The chain recombines TRBV30 with TRBJ2-5, with no clear D. Germline CDR1 is GTSNPN and CDR2 is SVGIG (reference sequence). CDR3 length: 12 residues. Trimming stripped 0 bases from V and 0 bases from J, with 2 bases between. As DNA, the CDR3 is TGTGCCTGGAGTGTACACCAAGAGACCCAGTACTTC. This translates into CAWSVHQETQYF.

The CDR3 protein is CASSLAGTRNSYEQYF. In DNA, the CDR3 is TGTGCCAGCAGCTTGGCCGGGACTCGTAACTCCTACGAGCAGTACTTC. The chain carries TRBV7-2 and TRBJ2-7; D is perhaps TRBD2 (6 bases). This CDR3 has 16 amino acids. The V gene lost 3 bases and the J gene lost 0 bases, with 15 bases spanning the gap. CDR1 and CDR2 (germline): SGHTA, FQGNSA.

V is TRBV7-2 and J is TRBJ1-3, with a weak D call TRBD1 (5 bases). CDR3 size: 16 residues. V dropped 1 base and J dropped 2 bases, with 12 bases sitting between them. Germline V gene data show CDR1 as SGHTA and CDR2 as FQGNSA. The CDR3 region is CASSLGQGRTGNTIYF. The CDR3 DNA reads TGTGCCAGCAGCTTAGGGCAGGGTCGCACTGGAAACACCATATATTTT.

The chain has TRBV4-3 and TRBJ2-7, with D perhaps TRBD2 (6 bases). V dropped 9 bases and J dropped 1 base, with 10 bases sitting between them. This CDR3 has 12 residues. The germline CDR1 and CDR2 sequences are LGHNA and YSLEER. DNA of the CDR3: TGCGCCAGTTGGGGGGATTCCTACGAGCAGTACTTC. This codes for CASWGDSYEQYF.

The chain is built from TRBV4-3 and TRBJ2-1; TRBD1 might be the D (5 bases). V was cut by 4 bases and J by 2 bases, with 9 bases left in between. The V gene's germline CDR1 is LGHNA and CDR2 YSLEER. The CDR3 covers 14 residues. CDR3 amino acids: CASSPQGAYNEQFF. The CDR3 DNA follows: TGCGCCAGCAGCCCGCAGGGCGCCTACAATGAGCAGTTCTTC.

The chain joins TRBV11-3 to TRBJ2-2; D possibly corresponds to TRBD1 (5 bases). Germline lookup yields CDR1 SGHNT and CDR2 YENEEA. V was pared by 5 bases and J by 5 bases, with 21 bases between. The CDR3 spans 17 residues. CDR3 sequence: CASSLMALIGDTGELFF. Here the CDR3 DNA reads TGTGCCAGCAGCCTTATGGCTCTTATAGGGGATACCGGGGAGCTGTTTTTT. Combining the CDR3 with reference TRBV11-3 and TRBJ2-2 gives the whole variable domain EAGVVQSPRYKIIEKKQPVAFWCNPISGHNTLYWYLQNLGQGPELLIRYENEEAVDDSQLPKDRFSAERLKGVDSTLKIQPAELGDSAVYLCASSLMALIGDTGELFFGEGSRLTVL.

This rearrangement joins TRBV30 to TRBJ1-2; the D is unclear. The V end lost 4 bases, the J end lost 7 bases, and 16 bases lay between the germline ends. This CDR3 region has 13 residues. Germline CDR1 GTSNPN, CDR2 SVGIG (reference sequence). The CDR3 protein is CAWKILTLSGYTF. The CDR3 bases are TGTGCCTGGAAAATCCTGACTTTGAGTGGCTACACCTTC.

The rearrangement joins TRBV30 to TRBJ1-6; 7 nucleotides line up with TRBD1. Germline lookup yields CDR1 GTSNPN and CDR2 SVGIG (reference sequence). V lost 3 bases and J lost 8; bases outside the gene matches: 7. The CDR3 length is 14 residues. CDR3 region: CAWRITGVDSPLHF. The CDR3 DNA is TGTGCCTGGAGGATCACAGGGGTGGATTCACCCCTCCACTTT.

This sequence joins TRBV28 and TRBJ1-2; 10 bases map to TRBD1. This CDR3 region has 17 residues. The junction had 13 bases not matched to a gene; V was cut back by 6 bases and J by 3 bases. Looked up from germline, CDR1 is MDHEN and CDR2 is SYDVKM. The CDR3 sequence is CASSFPTGQGGHYGYTF. Written as DNA, the CDR3 is TGTGCCAGCAGCTTCCCTACTGGACAGGGGGGACACTATGGCTACACCTTC.

The chain uses TRBV9 and TRBJ2-7; 10 bases line up with TRBD2. Trimming cost V 0 bases and J 4 bases; bases outside gene matches: 1. The germline gives CDR1 SGDLS, CDR2 YYNGEE. The CDR3 is 14 amino acids. CDR3 in amino acids: CASSVASGRYEQYF. The DNA of the CDR3 is TGTGCCAGCAGCGTAGCTAGCGGGAGATACGAGCAGTACTTC.

The rearrangement links TRBV19 to TRBJ2-6; possibly TRBD1 for D (6 bases). CDR1 and CDR2 from the germline V gene are LNHDA and SQIVND (reference sequence). V was cut by 7 bases and J by 4 bases, with 14 bases left in between. The CDR3 consists of 15 residues. CDR3 in amino acids: CASTRQGLGANVLTF. The CDR3 bases are TGTGCCAGTACGCGGCAGGGGCTCGGGGCCAACGTCCTGACTTTC.

The chain uses TRBV5-4 and TRBJ2-1; TRBD2 matches 13 bases. Trimming removed 3 bases from V and 6 bases from J; junction bases left unmatched: 3. CDR3 length: 15 amino acids. Germline loops: CDR1 SGHNT, CDR2 YYREEE (reference sequence). The CDR3 DNA reads TGTGCCAGCAGCTCGCGGACTAGCGGGAGCAATGAGCAGTTCTTC. Protein product: CASSSRTSGSNEQFF.

The V gene is TRBV7-9, the J gene TRBJ2-2; D ambiguous. With 5 bases removed from V and 4 bases from J, the gap between germline ends came to 8 bases. From germline, CDR1 is SEHNR and CDR2 FQNEAQ (reference sequence). This CDR3 is 13 amino acids long. CDR3 loop: CASSTGSTGELFF. The CDR3 DNA reads as TGTGCCAGCAGCACGGGTTCCACCGGGGAGCTGTTTTTT.

CDR3 loop: CASSYGSFNPDTQYF. CDR3 bases: TGTGCCAGCAGCTATGGGAGTTTCAATCCAGATACGCAGTATTTT. The chain has TRBV9 and TRBJ2-3; TRBD2 is a possible D gene (5 bases). Germline assignment: CDR1 SGDLS and CDR2 YYNGEE. V dropped 4 bases and J dropped 4 bases, with 16 bases sitting between them. The CDR3 is made up of 15 amino acids. Looking up the rest from reference TRBV9 and TRBJ2-3 gives the full variable domain: DSGVTQTPKHLITATGQRVTLRCSPRSGDLSVYWYQQSLDQGLQFLIQYYNGEERAKGNILERFSAQQFPDLHSELNLSSLELGDSALYFCASSYGSFNPDTQYFGPGTRLTVL.

The chain combines TRBV27 with TRBJ2-7; D not resolved. CDR1 and CDR2 (germline): MNHEY, SMNVEV (reference sequence). V lost 6 bases and J lost 0, with 15 bases in between. This CDR3 comprises 15 residues. The CDR3 DNA sequence: TGTGCCAGCAGCCTTACCCGGAAGGGCTCCTACGAGCAGTACTTC. Its translation is CASSLTRKGSYEQYF.

The rearrangement links TRBV19 to TRBJ2-1, with 12 bases aligning to TRBD1. The germline gives CDR1 LNHDA, CDR2 SQIVND (reference sequence). The CDR3 covers 16 residues. V gave up 4 bases and J gave up 5 bases; unmatched junction bases: 6. The CDR3 loop is CASSTRDRGRHNEQFF. CDR3 nucleotide sequence: TGTGCCAGTAGTACCCGGGACAGGGGGCGACACAATGAGCAGTTCTTC.

The chain uses TRBV9 and TRBJ2-1; D remains unclear. There are 12 residues in the CDR3. V was shortened by 4 bases and J by 9 bases, with 11 bases between the two germline ends. The germline CDR1 and CDR2 sequences are SGDLS and YYNGEE. The CDR3 region has the DNA TGTGCCAGCAGCCCCCGTTTCGGTGAGCAGTTCTTC. Translation: CASSPRFGEQFF.

This rearrangement joins TRBV7-9 to TRBJ2-1; the match to TRBD2 covers 11 bases. Germline V lookup: CDR1 SEHNR, CDR2 FQNEAQ (reference sequence). The V and J ends lost 5 bases and 8 bases, in that order; junction bases with no gene match: 17. This CDR3 region has 18 residues. Here the CDR3 reads CASSLTLLTSGSTYEQFF. CDR3 in DNA: TGTGCCAGCAGCCTAACACTGCTAACTAGCGGGAGTACGTATGAGCAGTTCTTC.